This T cell receptor beta chain appears in the sequencing data of a study of T cells after yellow fever vaccination. As for the study in general: With SMART-Seq v4 Ultra Low Input, the fractions containing low cell numbers were prepared. Regarding the study as a whole: There was a possibility that FACS-sorted repertoires contained abundant clonotypes contaminating from the bulk population.

CDR1 DFQATT and CDR2 SNEGSKA come from the germline V gene (reference sequence). The CDR3 contains 18 residues. V lost 5 bases to trimming and J lost 5 bases; unmatched junction nucleotides: 21. Template switching by 5'RACE produced TCR cDNA, adding a universal primer site and UMIs. TCRdb fed the 5' RACE reads into MiXCR, producing one record per CDR3 protein. This sample has 300,000 to 350,000 distinct CDR3 sequences; less than 9.5% occur once, and the top ten carry roughly a sixth. A few counts support this clonotype. As yet, its antigen is unknown. The receptor was derived from a man aged 18 to 29 who received the YFV17D yellow fever vaccine. V usage is TRBV20-1 and J usage is TRBJ2-5; 9 bases are a match to TRBD2. The source was PBMCs, collected approximately 47 days after the first yellow fever vaccination. The CDR3 sequence is CSAQGGTSIRPHRETQYF. The CDR3 nucleotides are TGCAGTGCTCAAGGCGGGACTAGCATACGCCCTCATCGGGAGACCCAGTACTTC.